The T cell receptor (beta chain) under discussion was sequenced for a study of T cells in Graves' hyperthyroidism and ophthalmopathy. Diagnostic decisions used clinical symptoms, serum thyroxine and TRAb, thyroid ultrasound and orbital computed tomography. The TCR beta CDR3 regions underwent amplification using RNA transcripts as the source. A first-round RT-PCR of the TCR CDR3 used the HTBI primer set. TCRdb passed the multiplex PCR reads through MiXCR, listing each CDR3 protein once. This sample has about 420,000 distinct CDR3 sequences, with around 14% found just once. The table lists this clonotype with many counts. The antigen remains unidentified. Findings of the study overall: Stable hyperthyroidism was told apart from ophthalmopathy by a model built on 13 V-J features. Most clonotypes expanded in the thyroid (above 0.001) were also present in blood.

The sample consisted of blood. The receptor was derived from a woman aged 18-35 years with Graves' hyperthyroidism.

The chain's CDR3 is CASTQTQAGGPYNEQFF. The CDR3, as DNA: TGTGCCAGCACCCAAACCCAAGCGGGAGGGCCCTACAATGAGCAGTTCTTC. This chain uses TRBV2 with TRBJ2-1; 10 nucleotides agree with TRBD2. CDR1 and CDR2 from the germline V gene are SNHLY and FYNNEI. This CDR3 region has 17 residues. The junction had 11 bases not matched to a gene; V was cut back by 7 bases and J by 2 bases.